The present T cell receptor (beta chain) was sequenced within a study of graft-versus-host responses after intestinal transplantation. About the research overall: Each patient got anti-thymocyte globulin induction, then tacrolimus and steroids for roughly 3 years. Whole-study results and caveats: Those patients showing graft-donor T cell macrochimerism displayed high graft-versus-host to host-versus-graft clonal ratios in allografts.

V lost 3 bases, J lost 7 bases, and 17 bases lay in between. The germline gives CDR1 SGHDT, CDR2 YYEEEE. This CDR3 region has 14 residues. Turning to this clone: The antigen is unknown.

Profiling relied on immunoSEQ multiplex PCR, and the TCRdb table lists in-frame clones only, not all of them. The sample lists over 85,000 clones; roughly 95% were seen once. Specimen: unstimulated CD8+ T cells sorted from spleen or lymph node cells, collected before intestinal transplant. The TCR was taken from a human donor who received an intestinal transplant. The chain joins TRBV5-6 to TRBJ2-7; D not certain. The CDR3 reads CASSSWVGLREQYF. The CDR3 nucleotides read TGTGCCAGCAGCTCGTGGGTGGGATTGAGGGAGCAGTACTTC.